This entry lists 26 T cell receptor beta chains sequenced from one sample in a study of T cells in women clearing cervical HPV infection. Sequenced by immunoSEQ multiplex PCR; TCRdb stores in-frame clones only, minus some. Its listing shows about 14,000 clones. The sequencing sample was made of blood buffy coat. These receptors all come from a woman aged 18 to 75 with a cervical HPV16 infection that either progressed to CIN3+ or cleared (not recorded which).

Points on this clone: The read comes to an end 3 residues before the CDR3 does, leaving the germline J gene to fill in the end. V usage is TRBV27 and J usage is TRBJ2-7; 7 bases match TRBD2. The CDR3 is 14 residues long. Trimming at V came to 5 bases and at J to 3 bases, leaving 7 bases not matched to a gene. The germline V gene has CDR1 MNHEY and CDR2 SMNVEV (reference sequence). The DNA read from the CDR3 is TGTGCCAGCAGTCTTCGGGGGGTCCTCTACGAG. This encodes CASSLRGVLYE. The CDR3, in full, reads CASSLRGVLYEQYF.

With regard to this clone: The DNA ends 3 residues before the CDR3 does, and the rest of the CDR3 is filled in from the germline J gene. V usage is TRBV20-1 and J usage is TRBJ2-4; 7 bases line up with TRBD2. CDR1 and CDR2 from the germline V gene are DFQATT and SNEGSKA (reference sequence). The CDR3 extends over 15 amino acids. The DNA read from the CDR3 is TGCAGTGCTAGAGAGAAGCCTGGGGGGAGGGAGACT. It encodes CSAREKPGGRET. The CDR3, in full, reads CSAREKPGGRETQYF.

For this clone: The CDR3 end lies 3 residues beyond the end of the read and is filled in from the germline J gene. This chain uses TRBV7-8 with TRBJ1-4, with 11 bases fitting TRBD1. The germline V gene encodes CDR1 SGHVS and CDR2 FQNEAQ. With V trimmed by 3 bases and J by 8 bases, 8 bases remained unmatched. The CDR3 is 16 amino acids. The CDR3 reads CASSLGTGGVREKLFF. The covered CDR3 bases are TGTGCCAGCAGCTTGGGGACAGGGGGAGTCAGGGAAAAA.

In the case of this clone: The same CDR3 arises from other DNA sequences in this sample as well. The CDR3 spells CASSPSGLAGSTDTQYF. The CDR3 bases that were read are TGTGCCAGCAGCCCCTCAGGACTAGCGGGGAGCACAGATACG. The chain is built from TRBV7-8 and TRBJ2-3, with TRBD2 identical over 12 bases. The sequenced fragment ends 3 residues before the CDR3 boundary, so the rest is inferred from the germline J gene. This CDR3 region has 17 residues. J was trimmed by 0 bases and V by 5 bases; bases with no gene match: 6. Per germline, CDR1 SGHVS and CDR2 FQNEAQ. Combining the CDR3 with reference TRBV7-8 and TRBJ2-3 gives the whole variable domain GAGVSQSPRYKVAKRGQDVALRCDPISGHVSLFWYQQALGQGPEFLTYFQNEAQLDKSGLPSDRFFAERPEGSVSTLKIQRTQQEDSAVYLCASSPSGLAGSTDTQYFGPGTRLTVL.

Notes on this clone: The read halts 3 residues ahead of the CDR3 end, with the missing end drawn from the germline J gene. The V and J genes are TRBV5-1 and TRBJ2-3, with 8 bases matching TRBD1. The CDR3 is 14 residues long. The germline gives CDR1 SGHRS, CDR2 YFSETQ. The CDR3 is CASSVQGGQETQYF. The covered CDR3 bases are TGCGCCAGCAGCGTACAGGGGGGCCAAGAGACG.

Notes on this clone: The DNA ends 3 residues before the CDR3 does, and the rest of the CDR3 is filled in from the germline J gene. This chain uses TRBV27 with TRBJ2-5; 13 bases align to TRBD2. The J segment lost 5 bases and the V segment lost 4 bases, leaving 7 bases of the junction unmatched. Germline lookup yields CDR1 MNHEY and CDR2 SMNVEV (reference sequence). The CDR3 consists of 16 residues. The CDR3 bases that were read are TGTGCCAGCAGTTCAGGACTAGCGGGGGATGATGAGACC. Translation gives CASSSGLAGDDET. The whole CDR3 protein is CASSSGLAGDDETQYF.

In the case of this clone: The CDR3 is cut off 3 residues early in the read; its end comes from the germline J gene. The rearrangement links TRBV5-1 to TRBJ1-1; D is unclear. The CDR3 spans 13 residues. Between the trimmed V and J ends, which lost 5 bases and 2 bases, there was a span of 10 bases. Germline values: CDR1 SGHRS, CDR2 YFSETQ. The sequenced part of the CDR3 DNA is TGCGCCAGCAGTTGGCAGGCTAACACTGAA. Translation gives CASSWQANTE. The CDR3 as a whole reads CASSWQANTEAFF.

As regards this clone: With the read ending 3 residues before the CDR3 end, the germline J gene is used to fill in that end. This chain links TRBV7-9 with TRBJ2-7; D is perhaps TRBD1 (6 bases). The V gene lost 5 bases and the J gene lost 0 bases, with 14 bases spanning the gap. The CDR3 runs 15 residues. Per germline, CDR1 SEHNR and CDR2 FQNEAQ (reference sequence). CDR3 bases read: TGTGCCAGCAGCCAAAAACAGGGATTCTCCTACGAG. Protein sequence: CASSQKQGFSYE. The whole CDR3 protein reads CASSQKQGFSYEQYF.

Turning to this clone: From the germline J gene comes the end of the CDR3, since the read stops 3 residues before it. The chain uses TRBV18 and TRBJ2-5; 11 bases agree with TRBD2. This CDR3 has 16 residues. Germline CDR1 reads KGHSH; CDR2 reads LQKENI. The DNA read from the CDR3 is TGTGCCAGCTCCCCCACCGAAACTAGCGGGGGCCTCACC. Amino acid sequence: CASSPTETSGGLT. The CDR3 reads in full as CASSPTETSGGLTQYF.

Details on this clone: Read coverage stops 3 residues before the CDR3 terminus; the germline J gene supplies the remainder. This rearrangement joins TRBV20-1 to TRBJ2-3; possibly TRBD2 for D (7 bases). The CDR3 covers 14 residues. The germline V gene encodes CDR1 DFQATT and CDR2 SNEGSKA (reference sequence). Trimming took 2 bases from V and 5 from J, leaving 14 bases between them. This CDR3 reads CSARFGGGGDTQYF. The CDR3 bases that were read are TGCAGTGCTAGATTCGGGGGCGGGGGAGATACG.

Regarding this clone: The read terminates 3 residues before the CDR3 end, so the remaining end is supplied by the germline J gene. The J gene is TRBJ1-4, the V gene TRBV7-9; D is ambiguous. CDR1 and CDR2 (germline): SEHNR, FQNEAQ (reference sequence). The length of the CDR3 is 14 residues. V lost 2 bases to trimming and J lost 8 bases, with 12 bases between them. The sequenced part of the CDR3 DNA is TGTGCCAGCAGCTTATCCAGGCTTGGGGAAAAA. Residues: CASSLSRLGEK. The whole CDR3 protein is CASSLSRLGEKLFF.

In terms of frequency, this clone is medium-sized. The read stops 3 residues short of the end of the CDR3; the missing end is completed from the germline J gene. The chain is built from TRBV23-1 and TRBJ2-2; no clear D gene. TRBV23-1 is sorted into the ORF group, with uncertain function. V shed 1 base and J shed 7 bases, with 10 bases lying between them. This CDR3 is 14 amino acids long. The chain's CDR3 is CASSQCQACGELFF. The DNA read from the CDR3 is TGCGCCAGCAGTCAATGTCAGGCCTGCGGGGAG.

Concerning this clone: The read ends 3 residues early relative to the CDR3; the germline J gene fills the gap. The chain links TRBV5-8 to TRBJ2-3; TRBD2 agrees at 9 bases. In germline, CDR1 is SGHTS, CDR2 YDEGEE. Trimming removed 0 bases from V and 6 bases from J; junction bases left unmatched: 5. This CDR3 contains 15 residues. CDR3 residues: CASSLGREGLDTQYF. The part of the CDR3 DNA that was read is TGTGCCAGCAGCTTGGGGCGGGAGGGCCTGGATACG.

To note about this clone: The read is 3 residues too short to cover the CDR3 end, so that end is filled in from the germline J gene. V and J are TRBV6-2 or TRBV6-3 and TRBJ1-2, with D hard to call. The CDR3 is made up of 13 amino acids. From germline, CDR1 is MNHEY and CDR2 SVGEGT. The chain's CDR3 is CASSYSSTDTYTF. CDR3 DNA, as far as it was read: TGTGCCAGCAGTTACTCGAGCACAGATACC.

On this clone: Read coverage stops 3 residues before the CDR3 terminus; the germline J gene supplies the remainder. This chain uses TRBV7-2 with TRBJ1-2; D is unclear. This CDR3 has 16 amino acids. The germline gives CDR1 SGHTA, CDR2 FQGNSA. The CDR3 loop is CASSLARLAGANDYTF. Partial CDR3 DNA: TGTGCCAGCAGCTTAGCCCGGCTAGCGGGAGCGAATGAC.

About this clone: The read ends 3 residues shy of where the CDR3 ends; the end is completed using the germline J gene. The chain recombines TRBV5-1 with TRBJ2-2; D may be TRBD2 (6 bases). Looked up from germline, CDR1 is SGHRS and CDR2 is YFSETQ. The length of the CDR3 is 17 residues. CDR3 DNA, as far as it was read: TGCGCCAGCAGCTTGACCCCTGGTCCAGGGAGGAATGAAAAG. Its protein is CASSLTPGPGRNEK. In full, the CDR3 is CASSLTPGPGRNEKLFF.

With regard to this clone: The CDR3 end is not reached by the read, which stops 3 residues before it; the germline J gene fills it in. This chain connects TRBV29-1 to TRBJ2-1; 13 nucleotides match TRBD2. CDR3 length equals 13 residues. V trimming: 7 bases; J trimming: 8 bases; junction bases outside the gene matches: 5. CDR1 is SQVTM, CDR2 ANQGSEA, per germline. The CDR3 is CSARLAGGYEQFF. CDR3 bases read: TGCAGCGCAAGACTAGCGGGAGGCTATGAG.

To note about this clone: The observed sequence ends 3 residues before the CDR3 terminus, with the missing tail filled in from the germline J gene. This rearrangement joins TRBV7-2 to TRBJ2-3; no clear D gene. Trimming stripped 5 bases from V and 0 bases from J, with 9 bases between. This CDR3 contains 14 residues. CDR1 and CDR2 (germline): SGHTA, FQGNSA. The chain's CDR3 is CASSPLVSTDTQYF. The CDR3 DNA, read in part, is TGTGCCAGCAGCCCGCTAGTGAGCACAGATACG. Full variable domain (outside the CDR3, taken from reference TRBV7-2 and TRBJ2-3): GAGVSQSPSNKVTEKGKDVELRCDPISGHTALYWYRQSLGQGLEFLIYFQGNSAPDKSGLPSDRFSAERTGGSVSTLTIQRTQQEDSAVYLCASSPLVSTDTQYFGPGTRLTVL.

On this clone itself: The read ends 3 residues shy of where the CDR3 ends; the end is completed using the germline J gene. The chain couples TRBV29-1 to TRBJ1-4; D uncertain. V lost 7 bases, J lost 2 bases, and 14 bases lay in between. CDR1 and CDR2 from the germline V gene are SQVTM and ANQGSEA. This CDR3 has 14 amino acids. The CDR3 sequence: CSGRGVATNEKLFF. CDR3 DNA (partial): TGCAGCGGGCGGGGAGTTGCCACTAATGAAAAA.

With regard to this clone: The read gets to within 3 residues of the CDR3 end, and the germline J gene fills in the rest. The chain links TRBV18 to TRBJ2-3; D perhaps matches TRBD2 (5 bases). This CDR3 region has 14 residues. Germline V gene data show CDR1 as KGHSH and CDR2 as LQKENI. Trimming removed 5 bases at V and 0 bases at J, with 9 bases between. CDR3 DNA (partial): TGTGCCAGCTCAGAGGGCAGAAGCACAGATACG. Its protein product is CASSEGRSTDT. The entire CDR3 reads CASSEGRSTDTQYF.

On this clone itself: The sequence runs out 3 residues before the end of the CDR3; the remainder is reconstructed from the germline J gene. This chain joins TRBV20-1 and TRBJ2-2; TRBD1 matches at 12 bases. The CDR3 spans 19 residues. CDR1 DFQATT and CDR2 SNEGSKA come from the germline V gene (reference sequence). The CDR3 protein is CSARSSRRDRGQNNEKLFF. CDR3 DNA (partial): TGCAGTGCTAGGTCCTCCCGCCGGGACAGGGGGCAAAATAATGAAAAG.

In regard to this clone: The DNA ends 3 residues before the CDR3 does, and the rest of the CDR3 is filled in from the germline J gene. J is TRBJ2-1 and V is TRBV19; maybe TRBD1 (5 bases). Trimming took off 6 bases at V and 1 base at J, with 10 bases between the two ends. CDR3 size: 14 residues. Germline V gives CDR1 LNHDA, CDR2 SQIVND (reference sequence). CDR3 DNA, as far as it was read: TGTGCCAGTAGGGGCAGGGATTCCTACAATGAG. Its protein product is CASRGRDSYNE. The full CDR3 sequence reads CASRGRDSYNEQFF. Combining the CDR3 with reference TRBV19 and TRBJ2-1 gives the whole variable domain DGGITQSPKYLFRKEGQNVTLSCEQNLNHDAMYWYRQDPGQGLRLIYYSQIVNDFQKGDIAEGYSVSREKKESFPLTVTSAQKNPTAFYLCASRGRDSYNEQFFGPGTRLTVL.

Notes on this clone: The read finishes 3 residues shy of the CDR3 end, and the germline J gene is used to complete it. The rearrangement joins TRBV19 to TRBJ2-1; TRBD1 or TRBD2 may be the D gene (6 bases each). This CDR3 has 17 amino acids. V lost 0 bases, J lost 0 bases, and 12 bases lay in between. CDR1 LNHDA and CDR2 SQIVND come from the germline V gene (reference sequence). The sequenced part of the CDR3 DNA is TGTGCCAGTAGTATAGATCGAGGGGGAGGCTCCTACAATGAG. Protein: CASSIDRGGGSYNE. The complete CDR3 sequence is CASSIDRGGGSYNEQFF.

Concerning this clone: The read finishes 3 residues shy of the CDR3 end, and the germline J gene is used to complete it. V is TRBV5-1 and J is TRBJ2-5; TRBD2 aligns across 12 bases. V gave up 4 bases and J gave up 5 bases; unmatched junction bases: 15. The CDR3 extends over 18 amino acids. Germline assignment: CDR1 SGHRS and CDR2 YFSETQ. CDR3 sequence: CASSLRLAGAEWVETQYF. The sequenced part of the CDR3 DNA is TGCGCCAGCAGCCTGAGACTAGCGGGGGCCGAATGGGTGGAGACC.

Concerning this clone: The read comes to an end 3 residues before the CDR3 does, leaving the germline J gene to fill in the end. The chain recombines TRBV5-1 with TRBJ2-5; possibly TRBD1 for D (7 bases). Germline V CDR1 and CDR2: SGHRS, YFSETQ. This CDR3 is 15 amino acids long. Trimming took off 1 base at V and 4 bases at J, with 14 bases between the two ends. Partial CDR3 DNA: TGCGCCAGCAGCTTGCAGGGGGGTAATGGAGAGACC. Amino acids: CASSLQGGNGET. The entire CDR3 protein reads CASSLQGGNGETQYF.

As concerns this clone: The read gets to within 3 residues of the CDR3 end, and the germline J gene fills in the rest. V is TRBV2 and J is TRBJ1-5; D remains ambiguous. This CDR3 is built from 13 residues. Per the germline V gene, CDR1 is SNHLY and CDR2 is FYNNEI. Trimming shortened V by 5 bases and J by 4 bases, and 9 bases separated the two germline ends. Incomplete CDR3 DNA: TGTGCCAGCAGTCGACAAGAAAATCAGCCC. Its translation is CASSRQENQP. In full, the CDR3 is CASSRQENQPQHF.